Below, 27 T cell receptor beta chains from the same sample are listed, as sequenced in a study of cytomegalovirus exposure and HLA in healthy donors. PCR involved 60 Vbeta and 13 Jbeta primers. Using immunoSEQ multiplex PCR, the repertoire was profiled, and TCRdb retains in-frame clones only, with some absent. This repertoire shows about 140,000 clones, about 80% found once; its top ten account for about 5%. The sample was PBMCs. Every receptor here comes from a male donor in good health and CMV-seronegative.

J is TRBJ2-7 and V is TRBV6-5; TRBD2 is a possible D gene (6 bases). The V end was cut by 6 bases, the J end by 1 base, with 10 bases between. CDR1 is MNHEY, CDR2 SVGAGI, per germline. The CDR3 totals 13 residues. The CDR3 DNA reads TGTGCCAGCAGGTCGGGGGTGTCCTACGAGCAGTACTTC. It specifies CASRSGVSYEQYF.

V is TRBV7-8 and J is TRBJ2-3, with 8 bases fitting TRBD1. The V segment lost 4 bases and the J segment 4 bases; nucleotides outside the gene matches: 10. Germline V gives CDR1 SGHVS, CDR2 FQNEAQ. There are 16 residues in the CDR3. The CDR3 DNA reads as TGTGCCAGCAGCTCCTCCGGACAGGGTTTCGCAGATACGCAGTATTTT. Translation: CASSSSGQGFADTQYF.

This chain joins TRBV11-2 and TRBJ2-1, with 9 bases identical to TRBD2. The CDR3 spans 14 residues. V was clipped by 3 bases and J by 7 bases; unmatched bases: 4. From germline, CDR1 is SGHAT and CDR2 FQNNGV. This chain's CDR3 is CASSFLLAGNEQFF. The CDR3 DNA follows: TGTGCCAGCAGCTTTCTACTAGCGGGTAATGAGCAGTTCTTC.

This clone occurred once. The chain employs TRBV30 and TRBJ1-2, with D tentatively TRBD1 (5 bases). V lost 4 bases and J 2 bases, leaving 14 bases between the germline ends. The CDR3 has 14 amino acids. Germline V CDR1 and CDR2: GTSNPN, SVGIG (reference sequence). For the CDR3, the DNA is TGTGCCTGGACCGTCACCAGGGCCAACTATGGCTACACCTTC. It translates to CAWTVTRANYGYTF.

DNA for the CDR3: TGTGCCAGCAGCTTAGCGCCAGGGGGAGGACAGTACTTC. Amino acid sequence: CASSLAPGGGQYF. The chain couples TRBV7-6 to TRBJ2-4; D may be TRBD1 (7 bases). V shed 0 bases and J shed 13 bases, with 13 bases lying between them. Per germline, CDR1 SGHVS and CDR2 FNYEAQ. The CDR3 totals 13 residues.

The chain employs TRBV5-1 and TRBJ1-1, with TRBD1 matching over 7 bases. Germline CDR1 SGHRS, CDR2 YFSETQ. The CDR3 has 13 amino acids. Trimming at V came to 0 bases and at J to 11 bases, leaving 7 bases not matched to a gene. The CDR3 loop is CASSLEAGGRAFF. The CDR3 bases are TGCGCCAGCAGCTTGGAGGCAGGGGGGAGGGCTTTCTTT.

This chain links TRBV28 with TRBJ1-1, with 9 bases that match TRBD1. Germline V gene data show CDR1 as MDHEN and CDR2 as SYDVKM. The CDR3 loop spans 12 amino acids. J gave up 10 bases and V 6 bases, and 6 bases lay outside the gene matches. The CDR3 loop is CASRRQDRGAFF. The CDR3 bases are TGTGCCAGCAGACGGCAGGACAGGGGAGCTTTCTTT.

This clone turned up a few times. The DNA of the CDR3 is TGTGCCTGGAGTGGGGAGGTTCCCCATGGCTACACCTTC. Amino acids: CAWSGEVPHGYTF. The chain combines TRBV30 with TRBJ1-2; D call uncertain. The V gene's germline CDR1 is GTSNPN and CDR2 SVGIG (reference sequence). The CDR3 totals 13 residues. The V end lost 1 base, the J end lost 6 bases, and 12 bases lay between the germline ends. The full variable domain, completed using reference TRBV30 and TRBJ1-2, is SQTIHQWPATLVQPVGSPLSLECTVEGTSNPNLYWYRQAAGRGLQLLFYSVGIGQISSEVPQNLSASRPQDRQFILSSKKLLLSDSGFYLCAWSGEVPHGYTFGSGTRLTVV.

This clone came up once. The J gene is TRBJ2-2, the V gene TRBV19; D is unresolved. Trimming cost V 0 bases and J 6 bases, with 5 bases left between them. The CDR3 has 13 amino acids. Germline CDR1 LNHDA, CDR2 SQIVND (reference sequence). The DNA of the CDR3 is TGTGCCAGTAGTATAGACGTCTCCGGGGAGCTGTTTTTT. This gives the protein CASSIDVSGELFF.

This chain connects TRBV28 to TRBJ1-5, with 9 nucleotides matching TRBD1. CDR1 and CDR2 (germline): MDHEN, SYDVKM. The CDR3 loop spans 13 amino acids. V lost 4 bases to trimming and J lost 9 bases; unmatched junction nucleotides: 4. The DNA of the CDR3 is TGTGCCAGCAGTTACGGGACAGGGTGGCCCCAGCATTTT. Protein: CASSYGTGWPQHF. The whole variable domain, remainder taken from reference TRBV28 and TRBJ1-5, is DVKVTQSSRYLVKRTGEKVFLECVQDMDHENMFWYRQDPGLGLRLIYFSYDVKMKEKGDIPEGYSVSREKKERFSLILESASTNQTSMYLCASSYGTGWPQHFGDGTRLSIL.

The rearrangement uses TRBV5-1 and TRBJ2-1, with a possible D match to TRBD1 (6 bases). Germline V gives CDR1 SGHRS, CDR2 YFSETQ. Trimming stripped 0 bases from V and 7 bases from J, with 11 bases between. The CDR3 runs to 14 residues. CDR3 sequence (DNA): TGCGCCAGCAGCTTGGCACCAGACAGGAATGAGCAGTTCTTC. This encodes CASSLAPDRNEQFF.

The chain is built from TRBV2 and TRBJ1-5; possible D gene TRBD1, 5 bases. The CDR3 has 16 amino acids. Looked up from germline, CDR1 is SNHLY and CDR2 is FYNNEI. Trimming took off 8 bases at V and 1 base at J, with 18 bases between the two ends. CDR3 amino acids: CASRPGRGASNQPQHF. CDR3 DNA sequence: TGTGCCAGCCGACCAGGGAGGGGCGCGAGCAATCAGCCCCAGCATTTT.

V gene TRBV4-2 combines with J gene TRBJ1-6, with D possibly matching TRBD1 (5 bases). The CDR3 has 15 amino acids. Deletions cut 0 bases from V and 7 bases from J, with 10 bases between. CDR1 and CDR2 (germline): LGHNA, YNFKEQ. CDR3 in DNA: TGTGCCAGCAGCCAAGATCGCCGGACAAATTCACCCCTCCACTTT. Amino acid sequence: CASSQDRRTNSPLHF.

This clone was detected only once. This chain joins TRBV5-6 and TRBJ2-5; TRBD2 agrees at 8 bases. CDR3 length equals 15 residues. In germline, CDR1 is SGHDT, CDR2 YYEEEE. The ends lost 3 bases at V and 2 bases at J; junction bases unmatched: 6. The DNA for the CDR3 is TGTGCCAGCAGCTCGGGGGCGGGGGGACAAGAGACCCAGTACTTC. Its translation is CASSSGAGGQETQYF. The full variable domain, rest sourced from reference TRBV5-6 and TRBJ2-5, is DAGVTQSPTHLIKTRGQQVTLRCSPKSGHDTVSWYQQALGQGPQFIFQYYEEEERQRGNFPDRFSGHQFPNYSSELNVNALLLGDSALYLCASSSGAGGQETQYFGPGTRLLVL.

The CDR3 sequence: CASSLMGQGPNYGYTF. The CDR3 nucleotides read TGTGCCAGCAGCCTGATGGGACAGGGTCCTAACTATGGCTACACCTTC. The V and J genes are TRBV7-9 and TRBJ1-2; 9 bases are a match to TRBD1. Trimming at V came to 5 bases and at J to 0 bases, leaving 7 bases not matched to a gene. CDR3 length: 16 amino acids. CDR1 and CDR2 from the germline V gene are SEHNR and FQNEAQ (reference sequence).

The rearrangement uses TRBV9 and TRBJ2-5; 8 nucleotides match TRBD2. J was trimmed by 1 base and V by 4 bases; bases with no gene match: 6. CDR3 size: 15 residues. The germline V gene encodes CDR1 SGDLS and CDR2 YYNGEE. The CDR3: CASSHGGAGQETQYF. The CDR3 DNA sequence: TGTGCCAGCAGCCACGGGGGGGCCGGCCAAGAGACCCAGTACTTC.

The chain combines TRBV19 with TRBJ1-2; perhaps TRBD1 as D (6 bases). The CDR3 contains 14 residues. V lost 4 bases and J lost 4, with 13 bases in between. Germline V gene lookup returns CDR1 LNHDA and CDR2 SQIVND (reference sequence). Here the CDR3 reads CASSTSTGPYGYTF. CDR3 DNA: TGTGCCAGTAGTACCTCGACAGGCCCCTATGGCTACACCTTC.

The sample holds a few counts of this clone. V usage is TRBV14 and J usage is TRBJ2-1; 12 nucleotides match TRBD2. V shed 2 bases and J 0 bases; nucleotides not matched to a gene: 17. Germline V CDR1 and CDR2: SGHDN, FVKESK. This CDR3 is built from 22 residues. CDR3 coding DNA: TGTGCCAGCAGCCAAAGAATTCCCGGACTAGCGGGGTGGTTTGGCTCCTACAATGAGCAGTTCTTC. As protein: CASSQRIPGLAGWFGSYNEQFF.

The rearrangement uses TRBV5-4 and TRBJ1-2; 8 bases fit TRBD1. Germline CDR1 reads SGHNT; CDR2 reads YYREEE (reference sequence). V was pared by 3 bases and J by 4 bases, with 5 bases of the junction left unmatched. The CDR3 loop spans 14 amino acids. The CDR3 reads CASSWPGQAYGYTF. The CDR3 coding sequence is TGTGCCAGCAGCTGGCCGGGACAGGCCTATGGCTACACCTTC. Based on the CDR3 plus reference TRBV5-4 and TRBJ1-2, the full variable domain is ETGVTQSPTHLIKTRGQQVTLRCSSQSGHNTVSWYQQALGQGPQFIFQYYREEENGRGNFPPRFSGLQFPNYSSELNVNALELDDSALYLCASSWPGQAYGYTFGSGTRLTVV.

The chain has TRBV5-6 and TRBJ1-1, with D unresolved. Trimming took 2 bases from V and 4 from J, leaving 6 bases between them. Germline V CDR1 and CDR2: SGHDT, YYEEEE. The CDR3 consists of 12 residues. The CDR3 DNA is TGTGCCAGCAGCTTATACAGCACTGAAGCTTTCTTT. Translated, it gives CASSLYSTEAFF.

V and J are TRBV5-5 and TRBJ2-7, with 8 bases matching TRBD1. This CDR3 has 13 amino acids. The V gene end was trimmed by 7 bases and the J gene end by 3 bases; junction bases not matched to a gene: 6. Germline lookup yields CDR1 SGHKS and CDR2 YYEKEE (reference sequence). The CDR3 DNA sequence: TGTGCCAGCGGATACGGACAGGGCTACGAGCAGTACTTC. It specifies CASGYGQGYEQYF.

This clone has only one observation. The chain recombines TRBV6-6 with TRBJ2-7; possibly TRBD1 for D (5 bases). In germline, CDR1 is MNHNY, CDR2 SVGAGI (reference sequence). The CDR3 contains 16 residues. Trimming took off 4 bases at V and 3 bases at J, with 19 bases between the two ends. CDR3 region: CASSFPPSGAYYEQYF. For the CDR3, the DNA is TGTGCCAGCAGTTTTCCACCCTCTGGGGCTTACTACGAGCAGTACTTC.

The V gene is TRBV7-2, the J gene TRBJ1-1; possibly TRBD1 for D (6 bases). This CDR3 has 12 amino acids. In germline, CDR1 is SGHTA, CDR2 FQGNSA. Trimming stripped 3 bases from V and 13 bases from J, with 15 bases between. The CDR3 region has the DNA TGTGCCAGCAGCTTTCCGGGACAAAGGGGTTTCTTT. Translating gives CASSFPGQRGFF.

The CDR3 sequence is CASSPVWGGRYEGYTF. CDR3 nucleotides: TGTGCCAGCAGCCCGGTTTGGGGGGGAAGATATGAAGGCTACACCTTC. The rearrangement joins TRBV7-2 to TRBJ1-2; maybe TRBD1 (5 bases). This CDR3 spans 16 amino acids. Germline CDR1 SGHTA, CDR2 FQGNSA. V lost 5 bases to trimming and J lost 8 bases, with 24 bases between them.

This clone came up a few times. The CDR3 here is CASSLKAGNTEAFF. The CDR3 nucleotides are TGTGCCAGCAGCTTGAAGGCAGGTAACACTGAAGCTTTCTTT. The chain has TRBV5-4 and TRBJ1-1; D call uncertain. V was trimmed by 1 base and J by 2 bases, leaving 9 bases between them. CDR1 and CDR2 (germline): SGHNT, YYREEE (reference sequence). This CDR3 has 14 amino acids.

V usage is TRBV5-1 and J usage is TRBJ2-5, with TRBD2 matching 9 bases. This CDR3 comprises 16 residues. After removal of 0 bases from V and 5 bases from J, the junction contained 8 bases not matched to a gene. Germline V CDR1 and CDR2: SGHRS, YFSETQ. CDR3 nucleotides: TGCGCCAGCAGCTTGGCCGGCGGGGGGGCTTTTGAGACCCAGTACTTC. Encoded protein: CASSLAGGGAFETQYF.

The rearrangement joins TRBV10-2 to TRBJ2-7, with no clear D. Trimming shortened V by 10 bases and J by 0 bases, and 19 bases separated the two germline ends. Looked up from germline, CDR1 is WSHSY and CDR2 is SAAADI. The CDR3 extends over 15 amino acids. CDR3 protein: CATTTLDGSSYEQYF. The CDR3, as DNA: TGCGCCACGACAACCCTTGACGGTAGCTCCTACGAGCAGTACTTC.